The 21 T cell receptor beta chains reported below all come from one sample, sequenced in a study of T cell responses to AZD1222 COVID-19 vaccine. The protocol was immunoSEQ multiplex PCR, while the TCRdb copy is restricted to in-frame clones and leaves out a portion. The sample records about 82,000 clones, under 90% being singletons. The material sequenced was peripheral blood, taken 28 days after the second AZD1222 dose. Receptor source: an adult who received the AZD1222 COVID-19 vaccine.

CDR3 in amino acids: CAWSVVVGEKLFF. The CDR3 DNA reads TGTGCCTGGAGTGTGGTAGTGGGTGAAAAACTGTTTTTT. This chain uses TRBV30 with TRBJ1-4; D remains ambiguous. There are 13 residues in the CDR3. The germline V and J ends were trimmed by 0 bases and 7 bases, with 9 bases remaining between them. The germline V gene has CDR1 GTSNPN and CDR2 SVGIG (reference sequence).

At least ten counts were recorded for this clone. V is TRBV5-4 and J is TRBJ2-7; D gene uncertain. This CDR3 comprises 13 residues. V was shortened by 2 bases and J by 2 bases, with 8 bases between the two germline ends. Germline values: CDR1 SGHNT, CDR2 YYREEE (reference sequence). The CDR3 here is CASSFEPTYEQYF. The CDR3 DNA reads as TGTGCCAGCAGCTTTGAGCCCACCTACGAGCAGTACTTC.

The J gene is TRBJ1-2, the V gene TRBV28; D is unclear. This CDR3 spans 12 amino acids. Between the trimmed V and J ends, which lost 3 bases and 2 bases, there was a span of 4 bases. Germline loops: CDR1 MDHEN, CDR2 SYDVKM. CDR3 amino acids: CASSLTNYGYTF. In nucleotides, the CDR3 is TGTGCCAGCAGTTTGACAAACTATGGCTACACCTTC.

This rearrangement joins TRBV7-3 to TRBJ2-5; D uncertain. The CDR3 contains 15 residues. Germline CDR1 and CDR2: SGHTA and FQGTGA. Trimming stripped 0 bases from V and 5 bases from J, with 13 bases between. The CDR3 bases are TGTGCCAGCAGCTTAACTCCGAGCCCCCGGGAGACCCAGTACTTC. It specifies CASSLTPSPRETQYF.

The chain uses TRBV7-2 and TRBJ1-6; D remains ambiguous. Germline CDR1 and CDR2: SGHTA and FQGNSA. The CDR3 totals 15 residues. The V gene lost 5 bases and the J gene lost 4 bases, with 12 bases spanning the gap. CDR3 sequence: CASSPVAQYNSPLHF. CDR3 DNA sequence: TGTGCCAGCAGCCCAGTGGCGCAGTATAATTCACCCCTCCACTTT.

The chain has TRBV29-1 and TRBJ1-5; a possible D gene is TRBD1 (6 bases). Trimming pared 1 base from V and 9 bases from J, leaving 13 bases between. This CDR3 has 13 amino acids. Germline V gene data show CDR1 as SQVTM and CDR2 as ANQGSEA. CDR3 sequence (DNA): TGCAGCGTTGAAGTGGCGGGGGGGCCGCCCCAGCATTTT. It is translated as CSVEVAGGPPQHF. Based on the CDR3 plus reference TRBV29-1 and TRBJ1-5, the full variable domain is SAVISQKPSRDICQRGTSLTIQCQVDSQVTMMFWYRQQPGQSLTLIATANQGSEATYESGFVIDKFPISRPNLTFSTLTVSNMSPEDSSIYLCSVEVAGGPPQHFGDGTRLSIL.

The rearrangement links TRBV15 to TRBJ1-2; 7 nucleotides agree with TRBD1. CDR1 LNHNV and CDR2 YYDKDF come from the germline V gene (reference sequence). The CDR3 length is 18 residues. With 2 bases clipped from V and 5 bases from J, the junction kept 17 bases outside the gene matches. The DNA for the CDR3 is TGTGCCACCAGCAGACGCTTCGGCGGACAGGCGGAAGTGTATGGCTACACCTTC. It specifies CATSRRFGGQAEVYGYTF.

This sequence joins TRBV9 and TRBJ2-1, with 7 bases matching TRBD2. The V and J ends lost 2 bases and 4 bases, in that order; junction bases with no gene match: 3. The CDR3 runs 14 residues. The germline V gene encodes CDR1 SGDLS and CDR2 YYNGEE. DNA of the CDR3: TGTGCCAGCAGCGTTTCTAGCGGTTACAATGAGCAGTTCTTC. This encodes CASSVSSGYNEQFF.

The chain is built from TRBV5-1 and TRBJ1-2; no clear D gene. V lost 4 bases to trimming and J lost 4 bases, with 14 bases between them. This CDR3 spans 14 amino acids. Per the germline V gene, CDR1 is SGHRS and CDR2 is YFSETQ. The CDR3 region has the DNA TGCGCCAGCAGCCCCGCCGGGCTTGGCTATGGCTACACCTTC. Translation: CASSPAGLGYGYTF.

The V and J genes are TRBV10-3 and TRBJ1-1; D remains unclear. Trimming shortened V by 1 base and J by 0 bases, and 6 bases separated the two germline ends. Germline-derived CDR1 and CDR2 are ENHRY and SYGVKD. The CDR3 is 14 residues long. Here the CDR3 DNA reads TGTGCCATCAGTGAGTGGGGAGTGAACACTGAAGCTTTCTTT. Its protein product is CAISEWGVNTEAFF.

This chain links TRBV28 with TRBJ1-6; the match to TRBD1 covers 12 bases. Trimming at V came to 6 bases and at J to 0 bases, leaving 12 bases not matched to a gene. This CDR3 contains 20 residues. CDR1 and CDR2 (germline): MDHEN, SYDVKM. The CDR3 DNA is TGTGCCAGCAGCAGCTCAGGGACAGGGGGCCTGCCCTCCTATAATTCACCCCTCCACTTT. Translation gives CASSSSGTGGLPSYNSPLHF.

This clone has a handful of counts. The V and J genes are TRBV9 and TRBJ1-1; TRBD1 is a possible D gene (5 bases). CDR3 length equals 14 residues. Trimming cost V 3 bases and J 5 bases, with 14 bases left between them. Germline V CDR1 and CDR2: SGDLS, YYNGEE. The CDR3 protein is CASSGETVATEAFF. CDR3 nucleotide sequence: TGTGCCAGCAGCGGGGAGACAGTGGCGACTGAAGCTTTCTTT.

This rearrangement joins TRBV7-3 to TRBJ2-7; TRBD1 matches at 9 bases. V lost 5 bases and J lost 10; bases outside the gene matches: 12. This CDR3 has 14 amino acids. CDR1 is SGHTA and CDR2 is FQGTGA in the germline V gene. CDR3 sequence: CASSTQDRGGPQYF. CDR3 DNA: TGTGCCAGCAGCACCCAGGACAGGGGAGGACCTCAGTACTTC.

The chain joins TRBV28 to TRBJ2-1; 15 positions match TRBD2. V lost 5 bases to trimming and J lost 5 bases; unmatched junction nucleotides: 7. The germline CDR1 and CDR2 sequences are MDHEN and SYDVKM. This CDR3 is built from 17 residues. The CDR3 spells CASSLAGLAGGNNEQFF. CDR3 DNA sequence: TGTGCCAGCAGTCTCGCTGGACTAGCGGGAGGGAACAATGAGCAGTTCTTC.

The genes are TRBV27 and TRBJ2-5, with 11 bases that match TRBD1. The CDR3 is made up of 16 amino acids. J lost 3 bases, V lost 5 bases, and 8 bases had no gene match. Germline V gene data show CDR1 as MNHEY and CDR2 as SMNVEV (reference sequence). Here the CDR3 DNA reads TGTGCCAGCAGTCACGGACAGGGGGCCGGCGAAGAGACCCAGTACTTC. Translating it yields CASSHGQGAGEETQYF.

The rearrangement joins TRBV10-2 to TRBJ2-5, with unresolved D. V lost 8 bases and J 1 base, leaving 14 bases between the germline ends. The CDR3 length is 14 residues. Germline V gene data show CDR1 as WSHSY and CDR2 as SAAADI. The DNA of the CDR3 is TGCGCCAGCTGTGGCCTCAGTGGCCAAGAGACCCAGTACTTC. Amino acids: CASCGLSGQETQYF.

CDR3 sequence (DNA): TGTGCCAGCAGCCGGAGGATGCAGAGCAATCAGCCCCAGCATTTT. Its translation is CASSRRMQSNQPQHF. The J gene is TRBJ1-5, the V gene TRBV27; D call uncertain. Germline CDR1 and CDR2: MNHEY and SMNVEV (reference sequence). Trimming cost V 6 bases and J 1 base, with 13 bases left between them. There are 15 residues in the CDR3.

This clone has only one observation. The V call is TRBV11-2, the J call TRBJ2-7; 9 nucleotides match TRBD2. The V and J ends lost 5 bases and 5 bases, in that order; junction bases with no gene match: 10. CDR3 size: 15 residues. CDR1 SGHAT and CDR2 FQNNGV come from the germline V gene. CDR3 DNA: TGTGCCAGCAGCCCAGTGGGCCTAGCGGGAAACGAGCAGTACTTC. Translation: CASSPVGLAGNEQYF.

This chain connects TRBV29-1 to TRBJ2-2; 9 bases match TRBD1. CDR3 length equals 15 residues. J gave up 3 bases and V 6 bases, and 8 bases lay outside the gene matches. CDR1 and CDR2 (germline): SQVTM, ANQGSEA. CDR3 in amino acids: CSVPTTGGDTGELFF. The CDR3 DNA sequence: TGCAGCGTCCCAACAACAGGGGGCGACACCGGGGAGCTGTTTTTT.

J is TRBJ2-3 and V is TRBV7-2; 9 positions match TRBD1. The V gene end was trimmed by 6 bases and the J gene end by 4 bases; junction bases not matched to a gene: 8. Germline CDR1 reads SGHTA; CDR2 reads FQGNSA. CDR3 size: 15 residues. CDR3 bases: TGTGCCAGCAGACGTACAGGGGGCCGTTCAGATACGCAGTATTTT. The encoded protein is CASRRTGGRSDTQYF.

The V call is TRBV18, the J call TRBJ2-5; TRBD2 is a possible D gene (6 bases). This CDR3 has 15 amino acids. In germline, CDR1 is KGHSH, CDR2 LQKENI. The ends were cut back, 4 bases at V and 4 bases at J, with 16 bases in the middle. CDR3 protein: CASSLGGGSGETQYF. The CDR3 coding sequence is TGTGCCAGCTCACTGGGAGGCGGCTCAGGAGAGACCCAGTACTTC.